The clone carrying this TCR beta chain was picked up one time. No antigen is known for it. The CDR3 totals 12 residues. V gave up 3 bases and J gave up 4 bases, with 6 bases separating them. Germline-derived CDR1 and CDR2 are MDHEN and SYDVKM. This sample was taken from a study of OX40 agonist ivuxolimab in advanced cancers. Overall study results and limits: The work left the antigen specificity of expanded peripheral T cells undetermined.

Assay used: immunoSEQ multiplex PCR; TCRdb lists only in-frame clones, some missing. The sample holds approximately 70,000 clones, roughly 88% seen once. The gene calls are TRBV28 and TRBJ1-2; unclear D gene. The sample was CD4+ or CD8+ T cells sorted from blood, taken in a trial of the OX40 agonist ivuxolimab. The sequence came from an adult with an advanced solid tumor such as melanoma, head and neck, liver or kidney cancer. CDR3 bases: TGTGCCAGCAGTTTTACACCCTATGGCTACACCTTC. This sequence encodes CASSFTPYGYTF.